This section outlines one T cell receptor (beta chain) sequence together with its context. Its antigen remains unidentified. The data were obtained in a study of cytomegalovirus exposure and HLA in healthy donors. Whole-study context: A prior study identified 110 million or so unique TCR beta sequences from about 179 million T cells. Early release data held tens of millions of unique TCRs from HLA-typed donors.

PCR employed 60 Vbeta and 13 Jbeta primers. The method was immunoSEQ multiplex PCR; TCRdb's version includes in-frame clones alone and lacks a portion of them. The sample consists of about 180,000 clones, 77% of them appearing once. Those who donated were healthy bone marrow donors. Notes on the study in general: The authors later linked a missense DCLRE1C variant to TCR beta V- and J-gene trimming.

The germline CDR1 and CDR2 sequences are SGHVS and FQNEAQ. Trimming took off 1 base at V and 2 bases at J, with 9 bases between the two ends. There are 15 residues in the CDR3. The chain combines TRBV7-8 with TRBJ1-5, with D maybe TRBD1 (6 bases). The material sequenced was PBMCs. The clonotype comes from a woman aged 30 to 39 in good health and CMV-seropositive. CDR3 DNA: TGTGCCAGCAGCTTAGGGGGGCGAGGCAATCAGCCCCAGCATTTT. Translation gives CASSLGGRGNQPQHF. Together with reference TRBV7-8 and TRBJ1-5, the CDR3 gives the full variable domain: GAGVSQSPRYKVAKRGQDVALRCDPISGHVSLFWYQQALGQGPEFLTYFQNEAQLDKSGLPSDRFFAERPEGSVSTLKIQRTQQEDSAVYLCASSLGGRGNQPQHFGDGTRLSIL.